This TCR beta chain emerged from a study of shared clonotypes between healthy human individuals. This CDR3 has 15 residues. The V and J ends lost 6 bases and 2 bases respectively, with 14 bases between them. CDR1 MNHNS and CDR2 SASEGT come from the germline V gene. The protocol was immunoSEQ multiplex PCR, while the TCRdb copy is restricted to in-frame clones and leaves out a portion. The profile covers almost 750,000 clones, with around 70% appearing a single time and approximately 1.7% taken by the ten largest. This clonotype originated in a woman aged 25 to 39 in good health. Sample: memory CD4+ T cells sorted from blood. Described subset: CD45RA-negative fraction. This chain uses TRBV6-1 with TRBJ2-1; D not certain. This chain's CDR3 is CASRTDRQAYNEQFF. The CDR3 DNA follows: TGTGCCAGCAGGACGGACCGGCAGGCCTACAATGAGCAGTTCTTC.